The sequence of this TCR beta chain was determined in a study of blood T cell repertoires in COVID-19. This CDR3 has 17 amino acids. With 5 bases clipped from V and 1 base from J, the junction kept 11 bases outside the gene matches. Germline V lookup: CDR1 SEHNR, CDR2 FQNEAQ (reference sequence). This clone was seen a single time. In the original processing: For nucleated cells, counts were estimated from reference gene primer amplification. Sequenced by immunoSEQ multiplex PCR; TCRdb stores in-frame clones only, minus some. V and J calls plus clone size are reproduced from that table; the DNA served to infer D and trimming. This table holds about 170,000 clones, approximately 80% found once.

The clonotype comes from a woman of 80 years or more with acute or convalescent COVID-19. The chain employs TRBV7-9 and TRBJ2-3; TRBD2 matches 8 bases. Sequenced: peripheral blood. The CDR3 DNA reads as TGTGCCAGCAGCACGCGGGGACTAGGGTTCGGCACAGATACGCAGTATTTT. It encodes CASSTRGLGFGTDTQYF.